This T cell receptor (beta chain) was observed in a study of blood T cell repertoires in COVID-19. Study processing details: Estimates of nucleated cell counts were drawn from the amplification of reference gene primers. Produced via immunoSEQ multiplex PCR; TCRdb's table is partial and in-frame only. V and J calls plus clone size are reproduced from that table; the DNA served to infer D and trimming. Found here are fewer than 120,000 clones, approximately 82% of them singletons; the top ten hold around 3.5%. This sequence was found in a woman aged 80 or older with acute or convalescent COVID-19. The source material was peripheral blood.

The CDR3 DNA reads as TGTGCCAGCAGCAATGCACCGGGACAGGGGTTCAATGAGCAGTTCTTC. It yields the protein CASSNAPGQGFNEQFF. This chain uses TRBV21-1 with TRBJ2-1; TRBD1 is the table's D call and was not checked against the DNA. TRBV21-1 is a pseudogene locus. CDR3 length equals 16 residues.